This T cell receptor beta chain was found in a study of blood T cell repertoires in COVID-19 (dated by TCRdb to the early 2020s). Notes on the research overall: Collaborator samples came from the United States, Italy and Spain and covered acute and convalescent phases of COVID-19. The prospective study material was composed of cDNA or gDNA derived from T cells, B-cell-depleted T cells, or PBMCs. Subjects who had been exposed to COVID-19, were actively infected with it, or had recovered from it provided the deeply sampled blood TCRbeta repertoires that made up the dataset. The repertoires were made available in a free public database intended to serve as a resource for research on the immune response to SARS-CoV-2. The samples were drawn from two sources: the first 160 participants of the ongoing ImmuneRACE study, and 1,000 to 1,500 subjects contributed by 6 global collaborators. The sample metadata nearly always contained a de-identified subject ID, COVID-19 status, age in years and sex. Where available, HLA class I and class II types were taken from metadata supplied by the sample provider and were not determined by assay-based typing.

TCRbeta CDR3 regions were amplified from genomic DNA using the immunoSEQ Assay, a bias-controlled multiplex PCR. For the original study's pipeline: Within the assay, amplification of reference gene primers was used to estimate how many nucleated cells each sample contained. To quantify the absolute abundance of each unique TCRbeta CDR3 rearrangement, sequence reads were collapsed and filtered. For each sample, productive Simpson clonality was calculated as the square root of Simpson's diversity index across productive rearrangements. TCRdb retrieved this table from immuneACCESS and kept in-frame rearrangements only. Not all clones are present; in checked studies, unresolved V genes account for under half, and no reason is known for the remainder. The D gene and trimming were derived from the DNA, and the V and J assignments and clone size from that table. The sample table contains hundreds of thousands of clones; only one count was recorded for about 90% of them. The ten most abundant clones make up 0.85% to 0.95% of the sample.

Participants in the prospective study were aged about 18 to 89 years, lived in 20 to 25 United States geographic areas, and enrolled through a virtual design. In the prospective study, participants were assigned to cohorts based on the clinical history participants reported in a screening survey and a study questionnaire. A participant counted as exposed if, within 2 weeks of entering the study, that participant had been in contact with someone who had a PCR-confirmed or clinician-diagnosed COVID-19 case. In the prospective study, whole blood, serum and a nasopharyngeal or oropharyngeal swab were collected from each participant by mobile phlebotomists. Additional blood draws and questionnaires over a 2-month period could optionally be provided by prospective study participants. Blood samples from the prospective study were shipped frozen or at room temperature prior to DNA extraction. Overall study outcomes, separate from this receptor: How much clinical and demographic metadata was included differed by source and by participant, and the metadata was provided uncurated.

CDR1 SGHDT and CDR2 YYEEEE were looked up in the germline V gene. V is reduced by 1 base and J by 6 bases, leaving a spacing of 9 bases between them. The CDR3, cysteine through phenylalanine, is 13 amino acids long. The only DNA kept is the CDR3, 39 bases in frame from the first base. Details on this clone: Its recognized antigen is unknown. Per-nucleotide qualities are absent, and no much larger clonotype sits a single base away.

The chain joins TRBV5-6 to TRBJ2-3, and possibly TRBD1, on 5 matching bases. This TCR came from a man aged 50 or older who had been exposed to COVID-19. Material for sequencing was PBMCs or T cells enriched from blood (not recorded which). In nucleotide form, the sequence is TGTGCCAGCAGCTTGTGGGGCGCCGATACGCAGTATTTT. It translates as CASSLWGADTQYF.